The sequence of this T cell receptor (beta chain) was determined in a study of shared clonotypes between healthy human individuals. Here immunoSEQ multiplex PCR was the method, and the copy in TCRdb shows in-frame clones only, minus some. Of approximately 1.5 million clones detected, around 98.5% appear once; the ten largest clones hold approximately 0.4%. Division of CD4+ cells produced a CD45RA+ naive subset and a CD45RA-negative memory subset. Trimming at V came to 3 bases and at J to 4 bases, leaving 9 bases not matched to a gene. Germline V gene sequence: CDR1 SGHRS, CDR2 YFSETQ. The CDR3 contains 16 residues.

The TCR comes from a man in his thirties or forties in good health. Sequenced sample: naive CD4+ T cells sorted from blood. This sample's subset: CD45RA+ positively selected. The rearrangement uses TRBV5-1 and TRBJ2-5; TRBD2 aligns across 10 bases. In DNA, the CDR3 is TGCGCCAGCAGCTCAGGGGTAGCGGGAGGAGGAGAGACCCAGTACTTC. This encodes CASSSGVAGGGETQYF.